This TCR beta chain was recorded in a study of cytomegalovirus exposure and HLA in healthy donors. The study, taken as a whole, reports: The majority of TCR sequences were rare, yet some public TCRs appeared in many donors. In the roughly 130 validation repertoires, a later analysis found that first-cohort TCR clusters tended to co-occur. Specificity of a few CMV-associated chains for CMV antigens was verified in vitro. A list of approximately 150 TCR beta chains associated with cytomegalovirus was given.

Assay: immunoSEQ multiplex PCR; the TCRdb copy retains only in-frame clones and omits some. This sample yields about 82,000 clones, of which 90% to 95% are seen a single time; 0.55% to 0.75% belongs to the top ten. On this clone itself: The antigen is not known.

The V and J ends lost 4 bases and 4 bases respectively, with 14 bases between them. The CDR3 has 14 residues. Germline CDR1 and CDR2: LNHNV and YYDKDF (reference sequence). The material sequenced was PBMCs. J is TRBJ2-7 and V is TRBV15, with a possible D match to TRBD2 (5 bases). The TCR comes from a man younger than 35 in good health and CMV-seronegative. The CDR3 bases are TGTGCCACCAGCAAAGCATCAGAGGGTTACGAGCAGTACTTC. Residues: CATSKASEGYEQYF.